Listed here are 18 T cell receptor beta chains from one sample, sequenced in a study of T cell responses to AZD1222 COVID-19 vaccine. Profiling relied on immunoSEQ multiplex PCR, and the TCRdb table lists in-frame clones only, not all of them. The sample consists of under 75,000 clones, 85% of them appearing once. The sequencing here drew on peripheral blood, taken on day 0 of AZD1222 vaccination. The receptor source for this set is an adult in good health.

This sequence joins TRBV3-1 (or the pseudogene TRBV3-2) and TRBJ1-1; tentative D call: TRBD1 (6 bases). The V end lost 0 bases, the J end lost 7 bases, and 15 bases lay between the germline ends. Germline lookup yields CDR1 LGHDT and CDR2 YNNKEL (reference sequence). The CDR3 is made up of 15 amino acids. DNA for the CDR3: TGTGCCAGCAGCCAAGATCCTTGGACAGAGGGTGAAGCTTTCTTT. It is translated as CASSQDPWTEGEAFF.

The chain couples TRBV12-3 or TRBV12-4 to TRBJ1-2; TRBD1 is a possible D gene (5 bases). CDR3 length: 13 residues. The ends were cut back, 3 bases at V and 5 bases at J, with 10 bases in the middle. The CDR3 DNA sequence: TGTGCCAGCAGTTTTGCAGGGCCTTATGGCTACACCTTC. Residues: CASSFAGPYGYTF.

The chain recombines TRBV5-1 with TRBJ2-5; TRBD2 might be the D (6 bases). This CDR3 is 15 amino acids long. Trimming took off 2 bases at V and 2 bases at J, with 13 bases between the two ends. CDR1 and CDR2 from the germline V gene are SGHRS and YFSETQ. In nucleotides, the CDR3 is TGCGCCAGCAGCTTAGGTCTAGCGAGACAAGAGACCCAGTACTTC. Amino acid sequence: CASSLGLARQETQYF.

The V gene is TRBV5-1, the J gene TRBJ2-1; 9 bases fit TRBD2. Trimming cost V 10 bases and J 4 bases; bases outside gene matches: 15. Germline values: CDR1 SGHRS, CDR2 YFSETQ. This CDR3 spans 16 amino acids. In DNA form, the CDR3 reads TGCGCCCGGGGGGGCGGCGGGAGGGCTAGTTACAATGAGCAGTTCTTC. It translates to CARGGGGRASYNEQFF.

This rearrangement joins TRBV6-4 to TRBJ2-1, with D uncertain. This CDR3 spans 16 amino acids. Germline V CDR1 and CDR2: MRHNA, SNTAGT. V was cut by 2 bases and J by 6 bases, with 17 bases left in between. This CDR3 is CASSDIWTGGINEQFF. CDR3 DNA sequence: TGTGCCAGCAGTGACATCTGGACGGGTGGAATCAATGAGCAGTTCTTC.

The chain joins TRBV5-1 to TRBJ2-2; D is possibly TRBD1 (6 bases). Germline CDR1 is SGHRS and CDR2 is YFSETQ. Trimming pared 2 bases from V and 4 bases from J, leaving 9 bases between. The CDR3 sequence is 14 residues long. CDR3 nucleotide sequence: TGCGCCAGCAGCTTTGGGACAACCACCGGGGAGCTGTTTTTT. This sequence encodes CASSFGTTTGELFF.

The chain recombines TRBV25-1 with TRBJ1-1, with D hard to call. The CDR3 is 13 residues long. The V and J ends lost 5 bases and 5 bases respectively, with 12 bases between them. In germline, CDR1 is MGHDK, CDR2 SYGVNS. CDR3 coding DNA: TGTGCCAGCAGTCGGCGGGGAAATACTGAAGCTTTCTTT. Translation gives CASSRRGNTEAFF.

The genes are TRBV4-1 and TRBJ1-2; perhaps TRBD1 as D (6 bases). Trimming cost V 1 base and J 1 base, with 13 bases left between them. CDR1 and CDR2 (germline): MGHRA, YSYEKL. The CDR3 loop spans 16 amino acids. Here the CDR3 reads CASSQVGAGVNYGYTF. CDR3 nucleotides: TGCGCCAGCAGCCAAGTTGGGGCAGGGGTTAACTATGGCTACACCTTC.

This rearrangement joins TRBV5-1 to TRBJ2-3; the D gene could be TRBD1 or TRBD2 (6 bases each). V lost 2 bases, J lost 1 base, and 11 bases lay in between. Germline loops: CDR1 SGHRS, CDR2 YFSETQ. CDR3 length equals 15 residues. CDR3 in DNA: TGCGCCAGCAGCTTCGGGGGCGAGCGCACAGATACGCAGTATTTT. The encoded protein is CASSFGGERTDTQYF. The complete variable domain, with remaining parts taken from reference TRBV5-1 and TRBJ2-3, reads KAGVTQTPRYLIKTRGQQVTLSCSPISGHRSVSWYQQTPGQGLQFLFEYFSETQRNKGNFPGRFSGRQFSNSRSEMNVSTLELGDSALYLCASSFGGERTDTQYFGPGTRLTVL.

V usage is TRBV6-2 or TRBV6-3 and J usage is TRBJ1-1; D uncertain. This CDR3 contains 11 residues. V gave up 2 bases and J gave up 8 bases, with 6 bases separating them. Germline-derived CDR1 and CDR2 are MNHEY and SVGEGT. The CDR3 region has the DNA TGTGCCAGCAGTTACCCCTACGAAGCTTTCTTT. Encoded protein: CASSYPYEAFF.

This clone showed up just once. This rearrangement joins TRBV27 to TRBJ2-5; 9 positions agree with TRBD2. CDR1 and CDR2 from the germline V gene are MNHEY and SMNVEV (reference sequence). V lost 4 bases, J lost 3 bases, and 3 bases stayed unmatched. This CDR3 has 14 residues. The CDR3, as DNA: TGTGCCAGCAGTTGGGGACTAGCCAAAGAGACCCAGTACTTC. Translating gives CASSWGLAKETQYF.

This clone has only a few counts. This rearrangement joins TRBV14 to TRBJ1-4; 7 bases line up with TRBD1. V lost 3 bases and J lost 7; bases outside the gene matches: 5. This CDR3 has 14 amino acids. CDR1 is SGHDN and CDR2 is FVKESK in the germline V gene. The DNA of the CDR3 is TGTGCCAGCAGCCAGAGACAGGGAGGTGAAAAACTGTTTTTT. Amino acids: CASSQRQGGEKLFF.

The genes are TRBV11-2 and TRBJ1-1; TRBD1 aligns across 9 bases. This CDR3 is built from 13 residues. Germline assignment: CDR1 SGHAT and CDR2 FQNNGV. After removal of 4 bases from V and 5 bases from J, the junction contained 2 bases not matched to a gene. The CDR3 nucleotides are TGTGCCAGCAGCTCAGGACAGGGGACTGAAGCTTTCTTT. Protein product: CASSSGQGTEAFF.

The chain is built from TRBV2 and TRBJ1-2; weak D call: TRBD1 (5 bases). Trimming shortened V by 4 bases and J by 8 bases, and 14 bases separated the two germline ends. Germline assignment: CDR1 SNHLY and CDR2 FYNNEI. The CDR3 covers 13 residues. The CDR3 sequence: CASSVLGDWGYTF. CDR3 nucleotides: TGTGCCAGCAGTGTGTTAGGGGATTGGGGCTACACCTTC.

V usage is TRBV5-1 and J usage is TRBJ2-1; 7 bases are a match to TRBD1. The CDR3 length is 16 residues. V gave up 4 bases and J gave up 2 bases; unmatched junction bases: 9. Germline V gene data show CDR1 as SGHRS and CDR2 as YFSETQ. CDR3 bases: TGCGCCAGCAGCCAACAGGGGATGAGTCCCTACAATGAGCAGTTCTTC. It encodes CASSQQGMSPYNEQFF. Full variable domain (outside the CDR3, taken from reference TRBV5-1 and TRBJ2-1): KAGVTQTPRYLIKTRGQQVTLSCSPISGHRSVSWYQQTPGQGLQFLFEYFSETQRNKGNFPGRFSGRQFSNSRSEMNVSTLELGDSALYLCASSQQGMSPYNEQFFGPGTRLTVL.

This chain connects TRBV12-5 to TRBJ2-1; D may be TRBD2 (5 bases). The CDR3 has 17 residues. Trimming stripped 1 base from V and 7 bases from J, with 20 bases between. Germline V gene data show CDR1 as LGHNT and CDR2 as FRNRAP. Here the CDR3 DNA reads TGTGCTAGTGGTTTGGCCCCCCAGGCGCGGACTGGGAATGAGCAGTTCTTC. Translation gives CASGLAPQARTGNEQFF. The variable domain in full, with the rest retrieved from reference TRBV12-5 and TRBJ2-1, is DARVTQTPRHKVTEMGQEVTMRCQPILGHNTVFWYRQTMMQGLELLAYFRNRAPLDDSGMPKDRFSAEMPDATLATLKIQPSEPRDSAVYFCASGLAPQARTGNEQFFGPGTRLTVL.

This chain connects TRBV7-2 to TRBJ2-1, with 12 bases aligning to TRBD2. Trimming took 3 bases from V and 7 from J; bases not matched to a gene: 7. The germline CDR1 and CDR2 sequences are SGHTA and FQGNSA. The CDR3 is 16 residues long. In DNA form, the CDR3 reads TGTGCCAGCAGCTTGACCGGGACTAGCGGGCAAAATGAGCAGTTCTTC. Encoded protein: CASSLTGTSGQNEQFF.

V usage is TRBV11-3 and J usage is TRBJ2-1; D gene unclear. This CDR3 has 14 amino acids. The ends were cut back, 0 bases at V and 4 bases at J, with 7 bases in the middle. Per the germline V gene, CDR1 is SGHNT and CDR2 is YENEEA. CDR3: CASSLDMGYNEQFF. The CDR3 DNA reads as TGTGCCAGCAGCTTAGATATGGGATACAATGAGCAGTTCTTC.